This is a list of T cell receptor beta chains from one sample in a study of esophageal squamous cell carcinoma under preoperative chemotherapy. One entry per CDR3 protein, called by TCRdb with MiXCR from the PCR reads. Among about 16,000 distinct CDR3 sequences listed, more than 45% were seen once. This specimen was taken from a patient given preoperative chemotherapy. These receptor sequences come from a human donor with esophageal squamous cell carcinoma. The donor label of this sample is uncertain. Each CDR3 is given with its conserved first and last residue. Clone size, where shown, is once, few, many, or a class for clones that have expanded.

size	V	J	CDR3
NA	TRBV11-3	NA	CASSLTGGFDEQYF
NA	TRBV11-3	NA	CASSLDWETQYF
many	TRBV10-2	TRBJ2-1	CASSATSGGTYNEQFF
NA	TRBV12-3/TRBV12-4	NA	CASRRQGGETQYF
NA	TRBV10-3	TRBJ2-1	CAIASGTSAYNEQFF
NA	TRBV7-2	TRBJ2-5	CASSPRQGWQETQYF
many	TRBV6-1	TRBJ2-5	CASSELVETQYF
NA	TRBV7-3	TRBJ2-3	CAAGLGGGEIETQYF
NA	TRBV5-5	NA	CASSRDARAYEQYF
NA	TRBV7-3	TRBJ2-3	CASSRTLTKDTQYF
NA	TRBV7-3	TRBJ2-7	CASSPTGVSGEQYF
many	TRBV7-3	TRBJ2-5	CASSLNSGQGQETQYF
NA	TRBV20-1	TRBJ2-5	CSAKVPGAGETQYF
NA	TRBV6-1	TRBJ2-1	CAPAGAGQKETQFF
NA	TRBV7-6	TRBJ1-6	CASSLYTNSPLHF
NA	TRBV7-2	TRBJ2-3	CASSPLATNTQYF
few	TRBV25-1	TRBJ2-6	CASSVPGANVLTF
many	TRBV12-3/TRBV12-4	TRBJ2-3	CASSLGPTTDTQYF
NA	TRBV12-3/TRBV12-4	TRBJ2-5	CASSPEKETQYF
NA	TRBV24-1	TRBJ2-5	CATSASGGNRPFF
NA	TRBV6-1	NA	CASSPRQVSYEQYF
once	TRBV7-9	TRBJ1-2	CASSLLRTEDYGYTF
NA	TRBV6-1	TRBJ2-1	CASTSDTIYNEQFF
few	TRBV7-2	TRBJ2-1	CASSLGGSGSNEQFF
NA	TRBV7-2	TRBJ1-2	CASSLDPSAGYTF
NA	TRBV7-2	TRBJ2-5	CASSLDPASKTQYF
NA	TRBV7-2	TRBJ2-3	CASSGRRGRGTDTQYF
NA	TRBV19	NA	CASSSPLWGYSEQYF
few	TRBV7-3	TRBJ2-3	CASSPGDTETQYF
NA	TRBV7-6	TRBJ2-1	CASSLESGYNEQFF
many	TRBV27	TRBJ2-7	CASSPTVRSSYEQYF
NA	TRBV7-8	TRBJ2-1	CASSLTSGRPRPDYNEQFF
NA	TRBV6-9	TRBJ2-2	CASSDSKDYTGELFF
NA	TRBV10-1	NA	CASSEGTSFETQYF
NA	TRBV7-2	TRBJ2-1	CASSLNLLAGGINEQFF
NA	TRBV11-3	NA	CASSLGARHYNEQFF
few	TRBV7-3	TRBJ2-5	CASSWDGETQYF
NA	TRBV7-8	TRBJ2-5	CASSSTSGGVGETQYF
NA	TRBV7-2	TRBJ2-3	CASSARGGGAKDIQYF
large	TRBV7-3	TRBJ2-7	CASRFNGVSGRKAYEQYF
NA	TRBV12-3/TRBV12-4	TRBJ1-2	CASRPPGQNSGGYTF
NA	TRBV7-8	TRBJ2-3	CASSLVPAGGGHYTETQYF